The clone carrying this T cell receptor (beta chain) was seen only a few times. Its antigen is undetermined. Each CDR3 protein gets one entry after TCRdb re-called the 5' RACE reads with MiXCR. Counted here are fewer than 250,000 distinct CDR3 sequences, around 25% occurring once; the ten biggest clones make up around 10%. The germline V gene has CDR1 SQVTM and CDR2 ANQGSEA. Trimming stripped 0 bases from V and 4 bases from J, with 15 bases between. This CDR3 region has 16 residues. The data derive from a study of T-cell memory formation after mild COVID-19. Overall study results and limits: Second-wave clones peaking on day 37 lacked confirmed SARS-CoV-2 specificity.

Material: PBMCs or a T cell subset sorted from them (not recorded which). This chain uses TRBV29-1 with TRBJ2-2; D possibly corresponds to TRBD2 (6 bases). The clonotype comes from an adult woman who had mild COVID-19 (a few samples of this study predate the infection). Cell type and time point are not known. The CDR3 here is CSVEDQGGVGTGELFF. CDR3 sequence (DNA): TGCAGCGTTGAAGATCAAGGAGGGGTAGGCACCGGGGAGCTGTTTTTT.